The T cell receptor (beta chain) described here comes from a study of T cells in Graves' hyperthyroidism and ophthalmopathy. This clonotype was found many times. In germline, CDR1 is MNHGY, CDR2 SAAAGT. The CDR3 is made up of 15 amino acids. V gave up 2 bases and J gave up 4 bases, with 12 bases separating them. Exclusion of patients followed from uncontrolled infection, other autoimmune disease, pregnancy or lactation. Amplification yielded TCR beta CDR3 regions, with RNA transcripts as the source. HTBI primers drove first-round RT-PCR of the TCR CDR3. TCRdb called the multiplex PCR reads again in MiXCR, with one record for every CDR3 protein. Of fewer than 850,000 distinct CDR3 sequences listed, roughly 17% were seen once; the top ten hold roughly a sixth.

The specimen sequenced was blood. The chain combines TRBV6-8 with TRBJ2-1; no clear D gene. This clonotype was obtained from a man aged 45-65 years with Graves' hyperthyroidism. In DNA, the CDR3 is TGTGCCAGCAGTTACGGAAACGAGTCATACAATGAGCAGTTCTTC. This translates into CASSYGNESYNEQFF.